This TCR beta chain is drawn from a study of T cells in localized non-small cell lung cancer. As concerns this clone: Antigen specificity is unknown.

Study results and limitations: Higher blood T cell density tracked longer overall survival. Of the top 100 tumor clones, median roughly 55 were in adjacent lung, over 25 among its top 100.

The CDR3 has 14 amino acids. Profiled with immunoSEQ multiplex PCR; TCRdb holds only in-frame clones, not every one. This table has tens of thousands of clones, roughly 84% appearing once. The specimen comprised peripheral blood mononuclear cells, sampled before any cancer treatment. The source is a man aged 40 to 70 with stage III lung adenocarcinoma. This chain uses TRBV21-1 with TRBJ2-1; the D call TRBD1 from the table was never checked on the DNA. TRBV21-1 is tagged as a pseudogene. In nucleotides, the CDR3 is TGTGCCAGCAGCAACCACAGGAATGGGGATGAGCAGTTCTTC. As protein: CASSNHRNGDEQFF.